Reported below is one T cell receptor (beta chain). The sample is drawn from a study of T cell responses to AZD1222 COVID-19 vaccine. Germline V gene lookup returns CDR1 MDHEN and CDR2 SYDVKM. The CDR3 has 17 amino acids. The junction had 9 bases not matched to a gene; V was cut back by 6 bases and J by 3 bases. Sequenced by immunoSEQ multiplex PCR; TCRdb stores in-frame clones only, minus some. The profile covers approximately 120,000 clones, with 70% to 90% appearing a single time and under 20% taken by the ten largest. The chain combines TRBV28 with TRBJ1-5; 12 bases align to TRBD1. Material: peripheral blood, obtained on day 0 of AZD1222 vaccination. This TCR was recovered from an adult in good health. CDR3 sequence: CASRTGTGGFPNQPQHF. In nucleotides, the CDR3 is TGTGCCAGCAGGACCGGGACAGGGGGCTTCCCCAATCAGCCCCAGCATTTT.